One and the same sample provided the 8 T cell receptor beta chains below, sequenced in a study of blood T cell repertoires in COVID-19. Repertoires were generated with immunoSEQ multiplex PCR, while TCRdb's copy carries only in-frame clones and drops some. The profile shows tens of thousands of clones, about nine tenths of them singletons. The sequenced sample was peripheral blood. These receptors were collected from a human donor in a cohort sampled during active COVID-19.

V usage is TRBV5-5 and J usage is TRBJ2-7, with D tentatively TRBD2 (5 bases). The V gene lost 1 base and the J gene lost 0 bases, with 8 bases spanning the gap. The germline V gene has CDR1 SGHKS and CDR2 YYEKEE (reference sequence). CDR3 length: 14 amino acids. Here the CDR3 reads CASSLPRGSYEQYF. As DNA, the CDR3 is TGTGCCAGCAGCTTGCCACGGGGCTCCTACGAGCAGTACTTC.

The V gene is TRBV6-5, the J gene TRBJ1-4; no reliable D call. The CDR3 runs 14 residues. CDR1 is MNHEY, CDR2 SVGAGI, per germline. The V gene lost 0 bases and the J gene lost 8 bases, with 10 bases spanning the gap. CDR3 residues: CASSYSRGSEKLFF. The CDR3 DNA reads as TGTGCCAGCAGTTACTCGAGAGGGAGCGAAAAACTGTTTTTT.

V is TRBV7-9 and J is TRBJ2-1; tentative D call: TRBD2 (5 bases). V lost 1 base, J lost 0 bases, and 7 bases lay in between. The germline V gene has CDR1 SEHNR and CDR2 FQNEAQ (reference sequence). This CDR3 is built from 15 residues. The CDR3 loop is CASSLVGSSYNEQFF. The DNA of the CDR3 is TGTGCCAGCAGCTTAGTGGGGAGCTCCTACAATGAGCAGTTCTTC.

The chain couples TRBV29-1 to TRBJ2-7; 7 bases are a match to TRBD1. The CDR3 extends over 12 amino acids. V shed 2 bases and J 7 bases; nucleotides not matched to a gene: 5. CDR1 SQVTM and CDR2 ANQGSEA come from the germline V gene. The CDR3 region has the DNA TGCAGCGTTGAAAGAGGGGGCAGGGAGCAGTACTTC. Translation: CSVERGGREQYF.

In DNA form, the CDR3 reads TGTGCCAGCAGCTTAGTCAGGCGGGATGAGCAGTTCTTC. Its translation: CASSLVRRDEQFF. This chain connects TRBV7-2 to TRBJ2-1; D might be TRBD2 (5 bases). Germline V gives CDR1 SGHTA, CDR2 FQGNSA. Trimming cost V 1 base and J 8 bases, with 9 bases left between them. The CDR3 totals 13 residues.

The rearrangement joins TRBV7-9 to TRBJ1-1, with TRBD1 matching over 11 bases. Per the germline V gene, CDR1 is SEHNR and CDR2 is FQNEAQ (reference sequence). This CDR3 comprises 15 residues. The J segment lost 2 bases and the V segment lost 4 bases, leaving 3 bases of the junction unmatched. CDR3 nucleotide sequence: TGTGCCAGCAGCTCTGGGACAGGGGGAAACACTGAAGCTTTCTTT. Translating it yields CASSSGTGGNTEAFF. The full variable domain, in which reference TRBV7-9 and TRBJ1-1 provide the parts outside the CDR3, is DTGVSQNPRHKITKRGQNVTFRCDPISEHNRLYWYRQTLGQGPEFLTYFQNEAQLEKSRLLSDRFSAERPKGSFSTLEIQRTEQGDSAMYLCASSSGTGGNTEAFFGQGTRLTVV.

The gene calls are TRBV7-3 and TRBJ1-1; TRBD1 agrees at 8 bases. This CDR3 comprises 13 residues. The J segment lost 5 bases and the V segment lost 4 bases, leaving 3 bases of the junction unmatched. The V gene's germline CDR1 is SGHTA and CDR2 FQGTGA. The CDR3 bases are TGTGCCAGCAGCTCCAGGGGGCGTACTGAAGCTTTCTTT. Translated, it gives CASSSRGRTEAFF.

The CDR3 coding sequence is TGTGCCAGCACACCCCCAGGGGGCGCGCTAAATGAGCAGTTCTTC. Translation gives CASTPPGGALNEQFF. The J gene is TRBJ2-1, the V gene TRBV27; 8 bases map to TRBD1. The germline CDR1 and CDR2 sequences are MNHEY and SMNVEV (reference sequence). The ends lost 7 bases at V and 7 bases at J; junction bases unmatched: 12. This CDR3 spans 15 amino acids.